This T cell receptor (beta chain) was recovered during a study of blood T cells in healthy people across ages. Study outcomes and limitations: There was a strong correlation between TCR beta diversity and naive T cell percentage.

Primers used in a second PCR of roughly 7 to 12 cycles were a sample-barcoded 5' primer and a J-beta primer mix. There were at least 2.5 million CDR3-containing paired-end reads obtained from each sample. TCRdb redid the calling of the 5' RACE reads with MiXCR, one entry per CDR3 protein. The sample includes approximately 850,000 distinct CDR3 sequences, 58% of them seen just once. Total RNA was isolated from each sample in quantities of at least 5.5 micrograms. In the case of this clonotype: The target antigen is unknown. A read error may produce the germline difference seen at one junction end.

The source of this sequence is a young man in good health. The specimen sequenced was blood.

Written as DNA, the CDR3 is TGCGCCACCAGCAGACAGGGGGGTAATGAAAAACTGTTTTTT. This encodes CATSRQGGNEKLFF. The genes are TRBV15 and TRBJ1-4; 9 positions agree with TRBD1. The CDR3 has 14 residues. The germline V gene has CDR1 LNHNV and CDR2 YYDKDF (reference sequence).